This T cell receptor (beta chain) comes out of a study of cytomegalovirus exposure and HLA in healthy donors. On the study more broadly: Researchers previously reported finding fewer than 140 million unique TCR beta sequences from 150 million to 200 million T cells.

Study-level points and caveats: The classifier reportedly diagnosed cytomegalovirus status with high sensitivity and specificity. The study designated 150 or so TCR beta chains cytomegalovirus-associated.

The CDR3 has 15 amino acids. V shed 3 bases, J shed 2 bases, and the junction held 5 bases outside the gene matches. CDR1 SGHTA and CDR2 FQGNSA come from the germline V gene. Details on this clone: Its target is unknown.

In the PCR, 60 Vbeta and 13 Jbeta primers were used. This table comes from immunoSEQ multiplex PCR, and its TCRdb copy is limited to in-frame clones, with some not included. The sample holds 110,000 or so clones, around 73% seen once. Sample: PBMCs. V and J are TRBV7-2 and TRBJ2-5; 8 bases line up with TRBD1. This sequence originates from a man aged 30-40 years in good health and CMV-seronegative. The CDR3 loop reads CASSFDRGPQETQYF. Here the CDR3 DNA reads TGTGCCAGCAGCTTTGACAGGGGCCCTCAAGAGACCCAGTACTTC.